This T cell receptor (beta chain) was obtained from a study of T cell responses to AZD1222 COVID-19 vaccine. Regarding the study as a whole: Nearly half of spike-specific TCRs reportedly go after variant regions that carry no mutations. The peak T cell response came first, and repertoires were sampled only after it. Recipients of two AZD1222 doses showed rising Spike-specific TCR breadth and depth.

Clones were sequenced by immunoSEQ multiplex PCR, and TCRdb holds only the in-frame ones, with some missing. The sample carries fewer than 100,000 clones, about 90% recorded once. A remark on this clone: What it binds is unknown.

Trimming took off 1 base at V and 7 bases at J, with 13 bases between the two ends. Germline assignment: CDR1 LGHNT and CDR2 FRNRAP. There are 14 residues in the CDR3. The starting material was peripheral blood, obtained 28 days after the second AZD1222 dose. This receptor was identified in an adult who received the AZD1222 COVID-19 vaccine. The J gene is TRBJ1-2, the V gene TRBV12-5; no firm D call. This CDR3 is CASGLETTRAGYTF. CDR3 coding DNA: TGTGCTAGTGGTTTGGAGACGACGAGGGCTGGCTACACCTTC.